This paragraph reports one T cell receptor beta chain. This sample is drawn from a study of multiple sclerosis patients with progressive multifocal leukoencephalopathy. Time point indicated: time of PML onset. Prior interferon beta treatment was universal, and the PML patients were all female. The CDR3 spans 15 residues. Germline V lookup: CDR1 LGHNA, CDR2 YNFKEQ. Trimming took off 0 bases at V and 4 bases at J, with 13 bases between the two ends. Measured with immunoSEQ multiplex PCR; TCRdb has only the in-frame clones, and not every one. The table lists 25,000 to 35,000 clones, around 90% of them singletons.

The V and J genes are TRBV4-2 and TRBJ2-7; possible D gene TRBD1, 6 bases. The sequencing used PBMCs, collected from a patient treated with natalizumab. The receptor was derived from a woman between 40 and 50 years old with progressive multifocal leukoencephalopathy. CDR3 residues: CASSQDTGTSYEQYF. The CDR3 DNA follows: TGTGCCAGCAGCCAAGATACCGGGACATCATACGAGCAGTACTTC.